This T cell receptor beta chain emerged from a study of neurological immune-mediated disorders. Overall study results and limits: Multiple sclerosis was found to have the least TCR clonal expansion, below healthy controls, and HTLV-1-associated myelopathy the most.

CDR1 and CDR2 (germline): SGHRS, YFSETQ. Trimming removed 0 bases from V and 2 bases from J, with 7 bases in between. The CDR3 extends over 14 amino acids. There are many counts of this clonotype. The antigen is unknown. Using its own MiXCR run on the 5' RACE reads, TCRdb lists one record per CDR3 protein. Of roughly 70,000 distinct CDR3 sequences detected, around 3.9% appear once; the ten largest clones hold about 1.5%. The genes are TRBV5-1 and TRBJ2-3; the D is unclear. The receptor's source is a man aged 25 to 45 with multiple sclerosis. Sample: PBMCs. The CDR3 region has the DNA TGCGCCAGCAGCTTGGGGGAATTCACAGATACGCAGTATTTT. Its translation: CASSLGEFTDTQYF. The full variable domain, completed using reference TRBV5-1 and TRBJ2-3, is KAGVTQTPRYLIKTRGQQVTLSCSPISGHRSVSWYQQTPGQGLQFLFEYFSETQRNKGNFPGRFSGRQFSNSRSEMNVSTLELGDSALYLCASSLGEFTDTQYFGPGTRLTVL.